A single T cell receptor (beta chain) is shown here with its context. One end of the junction fails to match germline, which may point to a read error. This sample was included in a study of blood T cell repertoires in COVID-19. Authors' processing steps: Reference gene primer amplification gave estimated nucleated cell counts. Data came from immunoSEQ multiplex PCR; TCRdb stores just in-frame clones and leaves some out. The V and J calls and clone size come from that table; D and trimming were worked out from the DNA. The table lists about 42,000 clones, about 77% of them singletons, with approximately 30% in the top ten. Germline CDR1 reads MDHEN; CDR2 reads SYDVKM. CDR3 length: 13 amino acids.

The TCR was taken from a woman in her seventies with acute or convalescent COVID-19. The source material was peripheral blood. V is TRBV28 and J is TRBJ1-2; D is unclear. CDR3 protein: CVSQGRPNYGYTF. The CDR3 DNA follows: TGTGTCAGCCAAGGGAGGCCTAACTATGGCTACACCTTC.